This T cell receptor beta chain stems from a study of shared clonotypes between healthy human individuals. This CDR3 has 16 amino acids. The V gene's germline CDR1 is MGHRA and CDR2 YSYEKL. The V segment lost 0 bases and the J segment 4 bases; nucleotides outside the gene matches: 9. Produced via immunoSEQ multiplex PCR; TCRdb's table is partial and in-frame only. The table has around 320,000 clones, around 87% seen once; the top ten hold 15% to 20%. Study outcomes and limitations: Across subsets, estimated richness was generally greater for naive than for memory populations. Sequencing depth was expected to influence donor clonotype sharing.

As to this clone: Its antigen is not known.

The donors were adults (healthy and HIV-negative) with no recent acute infections or vaccinations. This clonotype originated in a man aged 18-30 years in good health. The chain has TRBV4-1 and TRBJ2-7, with 7 bases matching TRBD2. Sequenced input: memory CD8+ T cells sorted from blood. Subset noted: CD45RO+ cells pooled with CCR7-negative TemRA cells. The CDR3 protein is CASSQERSSGMYEQYF. CDR3 DNA sequence: TGCGCCAGCAGCCAAGAAAGATCGAGCGGGATGTACGAGCAGTACTTC.